This T cell receptor beta chain stems from a study of Ad26.COV2.S vaccination and SARS-CoV-2 variants. General observations from the study: Vaccine recipients showed a spike-specific TCR breadth that was higher than in placebo recipients. Vaccine and placebo recipients had comparable breadth of non-spike TCRs.

Remarks on this clone: Its antigen remains unknown.

This table comes from immunoSEQ multiplex PCR, and its TCRdb copy is limited to in-frame clones, with some not included. The repertoire consists of tens of thousands of clones, with roughly 83% occurring once and the leading ten covering about 45%. CDR1 is SGHTS and CDR2 is YDEGEE in the germline V gene. Deletions cut 3 bases from V and 0 bases from J, with 12 bases between. This CDR3 region has 15 residues. Source: peripheral blood, taken after recovery from COVID-19. The receptor was derived from a human donor who had recovered from COVID-19. The chain couples TRBV5-8 to TRBJ1-2; D remains ambiguous. The DNA of the CDR3 is TGTGCCAGCAGCTACGGTCCCCGTTCTAACTATGGCTACACCTTC. Its protein is CASSYGPRSNYGYTF.